These T cell receptor beta chains were read from a single sample in a study of T cells in localized non-small cell lung cancer. The table came from immunoSEQ multiplex PCR; TCRdb's copy has only in-frame clones and leaves some out. The table shows around 100,000 clones, with roughly 87% occurring only once. The specimen was peripheral blood, collected before any cancer treatment. These receptors all stem from a man aged 40-75 years with stage I squamous cell lung carcinoma. The conserved cysteine and the conserved F or W are not part of the CDR3 here.

V: TRBV5-5; J: TRBJ1-2; length: 11; CDR3: ASSLEPNYGYT
V: TRBV9; J: TRBJ1-2; length: 12; CDR3: ASSGTPGQGGYT
V: TRBV4-1; J: TRBJ1-4; length: 15; CDR3: ASSRIIQGRGNEKLF
V: TRBV7-6; J: TRBJ2-2; length: 12; CDR3: ASSSQGIGGELF
V: TRBV5-1; J: TRBJ1-2; length: 11; CDR3: ASSLGTDYGYT
V: TRBV5-1; J: TRBJ2-1; length: 13; CDR3: ASSLKTGAGNEQF
V: TRBV5-4; J: TRBJ2-3; length: 11; CDR3: ASGASGTDTQY
V: TRBV2; J: TRBJ1-2; length: 16; CDR3: ASSEQGQGKGGRHGYT
V: TRBV6-1; J: TRBJ1-2; length: 13; CDR3: ASSETPGQNYGYT
V: TRBV11-2; J: TRBJ2-3; length: 14; CDR3: ASSLGTRGTADTQY
V: TRBV6-6; J: TRBJ1-5; length: 13; CDR3: ASSQGPSGNQPQH
V: TRBV7-3; J: TRBJ1-1; length: 11; CDR3: ASSSVGGTEAF
V: TRBV20-1; J: TRBJ1-1; length: 9; CDR3: SARVFGEAF
V: TRBV29-1; J: TRBJ1-1; length: 11; CDR3: SVERSMNTEAF
V: TRBV10-3; J: TRBJ1-2; length: 12; CDR3: AILVGQGLHGYT
V: TRBV2; J: TRBJ2-7; length: 11; CDR3: ASYLSARYEQY
V: TRBV30; J: TRBJ2-3; length: 14; CDR3: AWSKSTSQGTDTQY
V: TRBV11-3; J: TRBJ2-2; length: 13; CDR3: ASSPGTAYGRELF
V: TRBV5-1; J: TRBJ2-6; length: 16; CDR3: ASSLSGGSSSGANVLT
V: TRBV6-1; J: TRBJ2-5; length: 13; CDR3: ASIGSRGASETQY
V: TRBV7-8; J: TRBJ2-6; length: 18; CDR3: ASSARTSGGQNSGANVLT
V: TRBV5-1; J: TRBJ1-2; length: 12; CDR3: ASSPGTGPYGYT
V: TRBV4-2; J: TRBJ2-3; length: 12; CDR3: ASSLGLVSDTQY
V: TRBV11-2; J: TRBJ1-4; length: 11; CDR3: ASSLDHGGKLF
V: TRBV2; J: TRBJ1-1; length: 11; CDR3: ASSEGGRQGII